A single sample is the source of the 17 T cell receptor beta chains below, sequenced in a study of cytotoxic CD8 clonotypes in ibrutinib-treated CLL. Method: immunoSEQ multiplex PCR; TCRdb's copy keeps in-frame clones and lacks some. The sample has roughly 150,000 clones, about 88% seen once; the top ten hold 3% to 3.5%. Sample: PBMCs, taken at disease progression, from a patient treated with ibrutinib. These receptors were collected from a human donor with chronic lymphocytic leukemia.

The chain has TRBV9 and TRBJ1-1; TRBD1 is a possible D gene (5 bases). V shed 1 base and J shed 2 bases, with 9 bases lying between them. The CDR3 consists of 14 residues. Per the germline V gene, CDR1 is SGDLS and CDR2 is YYNGEE. In DNA, the CDR3 is TGTGCCAGCAGCGTAACAGGCGCAAACACTGAAGCTTTCTTT. This sequence encodes CASSVTGANTEAFF.

This chain joins TRBV9 and TRBJ2-7; D gene unclear. V lost 0 bases, J lost 7 bases, and 8 bases lay in between. CDR3 size: 12 residues. The V gene's germline CDR1 is SGDLS and CDR2 YYNGEE. The CDR3 coding sequence is TGTGCCAGCAGCGTAGTCGGGCAAGAGCAGTACTTC. Translating gives CASSVVGQEQYF.

This rearrangement joins TRBV5-6 to TRBJ2-1, with D uncertain. V lost 4 bases, J lost 6 bases, and 8 bases lay in between. CDR1 SGHDT and CDR2 YYEEEE come from the germline V gene. The CDR3 is 12 residues long. CDR3 nucleotide sequence: TGTGCCAGCAGCCTCTCAACCAATGAGCAGTTCTTC. The encoded protein is CASSLSTNEQFF.

The V call is TRBV19, the J call TRBJ2-6; D gene ambiguous. V lost 5 bases and J 1 base, leaving 18 bases between the germline ends. Germline V CDR1 and CDR2: LNHDA, SQIVND (reference sequence). The CDR3 has 18 residues. CDR3 region: CASSVFAGWGSGANVLTF. The CDR3 coding sequence is TGTGCCAGTAGTGTGTTTGCTGGGTGGGGTTCTGGGGCCAACGTCCTGACTTTC.

The genes are TRBV11-2 and TRBJ2-1, with a possible D match to TRBD2 (7 bases). The CDR3 totals 15 residues. Trimming took 3 bases from V and 3 from J, leaving 12 bases between them. Germline V gene sequence: CDR1 SGHAT, CDR2 FQNNGV. The CDR3 DNA reads TGTGCCAGCAGCTTGGGGGGGCAGGACTACAATGAGCAGTTCTTC. This encodes CASSLGGQDYNEQFF.

This clone was detected a few times. This sequence joins TRBV19 and TRBJ2-7; D is uncertain. Looked up from germline, CDR1 is LNHDA and CDR2 is SQIVND (reference sequence). The CDR3 is 14 amino acids. V lost 5 bases to trimming and J lost 4 bases, with 15 bases between them. CDR3: CASSRSRDNYEQYF. DNA for the CDR3: TGTGCCAGTAGTCGTTCCAGAGATAATTACGAGCAGTACTTC.

J is TRBJ1-1 and V is TRBV5-1; a weak D match, TRBD1 (5 bases). CDR1 is SGHRS, CDR2 YFSETQ, per germline. The length of the CDR3 is 14 residues. Trimming shortened V by 3 bases and J by 4 bases, and 13 bases separated the two germline ends. CDR3 coding DNA: TGCGCCAGCAGCTCCGCCCTGGGGCCCACTGAAGCTTTCTTT. Translation gives CASSSALGPTEAFF. The whole variable domain, filled in from reference TRBV5-1 and TRBJ1-1, reads KAGVTQTPRYLIKTRGQQVTLSCSPISGHRSVSWYQQTPGQGLQFLFEYFSETQRNKGNFPGRFSGRQFSNSRSEMNVSTLELGDSALYLCASSSALGPTEAFFGQGTRLTVV.

This sequence joins TRBV7-2 and TRBJ2-6; D not certain. This CDR3 comprises 13 residues. CDR1 is SGHTA and CDR2 is FQGNSA in the germline V gene. V lost 0 bases and J lost 3, with 0 bases in between. DNA of the CDR3: TGTGCCAGCAGCTTAGCTGGGGCCAACGTCCTGACTTTC. Its translation: CASSLAGANVLTF. The full variable domain, completed using reference TRBV7-2 and TRBJ2-6, is GAGVSQSPSNKVTEKGKDVELRCDPISGHTALYWYRQSLGQGLEFLIYFQGNSAPDKSGLPSDRFSAERTGGSVSTLTIQRTQQEDSAVYLCASSLAGANVLTFGAGSRLTVL.

The chain combines TRBV6-1 with TRBJ2-7, with TRBD1 matching over 9 bases. The V gene end was trimmed by 6 bases and the J gene end by 4 bases; junction bases not matched to a gene: 4. The CDR3 spans 13 residues. Germline assignment: CDR1 MNHNS and CDR2 SASEGT. The CDR3 sequence: CASSTGGWYEQYF. In DNA form, the CDR3 reads TGTGCCAGCAGCACAGGGGGCTGGTACGAGCAGTACTTC.

V and J are TRBV10-3 and TRBJ2-7; 10 nucleotides agree with TRBD2. Trimming at V came to 4 bases and at J to 2 bases, leaving 2 bases not matched to a gene. Germline CDR1 is ENHRY and CDR2 is SYGVKD. The CDR3 sequence is 14 residues long. The CDR3 DNA is TGTGCCATCAGTGGGACTAGCGGCGCCTACGAGCAGTACTTC. Residues: CAISGTSGAYEQYF.

The V call is TRBV11-3, the J call TRBJ1-1; no clear D gene. Trimming took off 5 bases at V and 7 bases at J, with 11 bases between the two ends. This CDR3 has 12 residues. Germline values: CDR1 SGHNT, CDR2 YENEEA. CDR3 sequence (DNA): TGTGCCAGCAGCACCAGGACGAGTGAAGCTTTCTTT. This encodes CASSTRTSEAFF.

The chain joins TRBV19 to TRBJ2-7, with D possibly matching TRBD2 (6 bases). The germline V and J ends were trimmed by 7 bases and 2 bases, with 15 bases remaining between them. The CDR3 is 14 residues long. Germline V gene lookup returns CDR1 LNHDA and CDR2 SQIVND (reference sequence). As DNA, the CDR3 is TGTGCCAGTAAGGCGGGGCAGGGCCCCTACGAGCAGTACTTC. It yields the protein CASKAGQGPYEQYF.

The V and J genes are TRBV6-1 and TRBJ2-5; the match to TRBD1 covers 8 bases. The CDR3 is 14 amino acids. Per the germline V gene, CDR1 is MNHNS and CDR2 is SASEGT. J gave up 5 bases and V 4 bases, and 6 bases lay outside the gene matches. DNA for the CDR3: TGTGCCAGCAGTGCGGACAGGGTAGCCGAGACCCAGTACTTC. Its translation is CASSADRVAETQYF.

V usage is TRBV9 and J usage is TRBJ1-1, with a possible D match to TRBD1 (5 bases). CDR3 size: 14 residues. CDR1 and CDR2 from the germline V gene are SGDLS and YYNGEE. V lost 3 bases, J lost 2 bases, and 11 bases lay in between. The CDR3, as DNA: TGTGCCAGCAGCGAGCAGGGAAGAAACACTGAAGCTTTCTTT. Its protein is CASSEQGRNTEAFF.

CDR3 region: CASRRQAGTGGVLVYGYTF. The CDR3 coding sequence is TGTGCCAGCAGGCGACAAGCCGGGACAGGGGGCGTTTTGGTCTATGGCTACACCTTC. J is TRBJ1-2 and V is TRBV2; 12 nucleotides match TRBD1. This CDR3 has 19 residues. Trimming removed 6 bases from V and 4 bases from J; junction bases left unmatched: 18. Germline V gene data show CDR1 as SNHLY and CDR2 as FYNNEI.

This chain links TRBV10-3 with TRBJ2-3, with 8 bases identical to TRBD2. The CDR3 length is 17 residues. The germline V gene encodes CDR1 ENHRY and CDR2 SYGVKD. The V gene end was trimmed by 3 bases and the J gene end by 5 bases; junction bases not matched to a gene: 13. The CDR3 spells CAISEGASGRFLDTQYF. CDR3 bases: TGTGCCATCAGTGAAGGGGCGAGCGGGAGATTTTTAGATACGCAGTATTTT.

The sample holds a few counts of this clone. J is TRBJ2-7 and V is TRBV7-9; D not certain. Trimming shortened V by 2 bases and J by 4 bases, and 6 bases separated the two germline ends. The CDR3 totals 12 residues. The germline V gene encodes CDR1 SEHNR and CDR2 FQNEAQ (reference sequence). The CDR3 DNA follows: TGTGCCAGCAGCTTAAAAGGGTACGAGCAGTACTTC. It is translated as CASSLKGYEQYF.